A single sample gave rise to the 3 T cell receptor beta chains below, sequenced in a study of regulatory T cells in long-lasting Graves disease. Time point defined: newly diagnosed GD, antithyroid drugs for less than 3 months. Isolated PBMC RNA provided the starting material for the TCR library. Building the TCR beta libraries relied on iRepertoire HTBI primers, and CDR3 regions underwent Arm-PCR. TCRdb ran MiXCR on the multiplex PCR reads and lists one entry per CDR3 protein. This sample has 200,000 to 250,000 distinct CDR3 sequences, with 20% found just once. Source: peripheral blood mononuclear cells (PBMCs), taken at new diagnosis, from a patient treated with antithyroid drugs. The receptors shown here come from a female donor with Graves disease.

This clonotype was counted between two and nine times. V and J are TRBV2 and TRBJ1-4; D not certain. CDR3 length equals 14 residues. V lost 5 bases to trimming and J lost 8 bases, with 15 bases between them. From germline, CDR1 is SNHLY and CDR2 FYNNEI. The CDR3 DNA sequence: TGTGCCAGCAGTATCCTACGGACCTCGGAAAAACTGTTTTTT. Its translation: CASSILRTSEKLFF.

In its sample, this clonotype was seen many times. Written as DNA, the CDR3 is TGTGCCAGCAGCCCTTGGGGGGGGGGGCAGCAGTTCTTC. It yields the protein CASSPWGGGQQFF. The genes are TRBV7-2 and TRBJ2-1; a weak D match, TRBD2 (7 bases). The germline V gene encodes CDR1 SGHTA and CDR2 FQGNSA. The V end lost 5 bases, the J end lost 11 bases, and 16 bases lay between the germline ends. This CDR3 region has 13 residues.

This chain uses TRBV20-1 with TRBJ1-4, with 8 bases aligning to TRBD1. V lost 2 bases and J lost 7; bases outside the gene matches: 0. CDR3 size: 12 residues. Germline V CDR1 and CDR2: DFQATT, SNEGSKA (reference sequence). The DNA of the CDR3 is TGCAGTGCTAGACAGGGGGCTGAAAAACTGTTTTTT. This translates into CSARQGAEKLFF.